One sample yielded the 7 T cell receptor beta chains listed below, sequenced in a study of blood T cell repertoires in COVID-19. Profiled with immunoSEQ multiplex PCR; TCRdb holds only in-frame clones, not every one. The sample shows 250,000 to 350,000 clones, around 90% of them seen only once. Sequencing was carried out using PBMCs or T cells enriched from blood (not recorded which). The source is an older woman in a cohort exposed to, infected with or recovered from COVID-19 (not recorded which).

The chain links TRBV7-2 to TRBJ2-2; the match to TRBD1 covers 7 bases. The V segment lost 4 bases and the J segment 4 bases; nucleotides outside the gene matches: 6. Germline V lookup: CDR1 SGHTA, CDR2 FQGNSA. This CDR3 contains 15 residues. This chain's CDR3 is CASSSTGARTGELFF. The CDR3, as DNA: TGTGCCAGCAGCTCAACAGGGGCGCGCACCGGGGAGCTGTTTTTT.

This chain uses TRBV5-1 with TRBJ2-1; D is possibly TRBD2 (6 bases). The CDR3 extends over 15 amino acids. V was shortened by 5 bases and J by 4 bases, with 16 bases between the two germline ends. The germline CDR1 and CDR2 sequences are SGHRS and YFSETQ. CDR3 sequence (DNA): TGCGCCAGCAGAAGCGACATCGGACTATACAATGAGCAGTTCTTC. Protein: CASRSDIGLYNEQFF.

This clone was detected once. V gene TRBV7-2 combines with J gene TRBJ1-5, with a possible D match to TRBD1 (6 bases). The CDR3 consists of 15 residues. The germline CDR1 and CDR2 sequences are SGHTA and FQGNSA. With 6 bases removed from V and 3 bases from J, the gap between germline ends came to 15 bases. In DNA form, the CDR3 reads TGTGCCAGCAGGGTGGACAGAACCTTCAATCAGCCCCAGCATTTT. This sequence encodes CASRVDRTFNQPQHF.

The table lists this clone with a count of one. The CDR3 loop reads CASSSSSRGRGLNEQFF. In DNA, the CDR3 is TGTGCCAGCAGTTCCTCCTCCCGTGGAAGGGGCCTGAATGAGCAGTTCTTC. V and J are TRBV28 and TRBJ2-1; D might be TRBD1 (5 bases). The CDR3 extends over 17 amino acids. The V gene's germline CDR1 is MDHEN and CDR2 SYDVKM. The V gene lost 4 bases and the J gene lost 7 bases, with 23 bases spanning the gap.

The chain recombines TRBV28 with TRBJ2-6; TRBD1 matches at 7 bases. CDR1 and CDR2 (germline): MDHEN, SYDVKM. Trimming took 3 bases from V and 0 from J; bases not matched to a gene: 2. CDR3 length equals 16 residues. The CDR3 DNA sequence: TGTGCCAGCAGTTTGCGGACAGGCTCTGGGGCCAACGTCCTGACTTTC. It encodes CASSLRTGSGANVLTF.

This clone has more than one count but fewer than ten. This chain joins TRBV6-6 and TRBJ2-3; 7 nucleotides align to TRBD2. V dropped 5 bases and J dropped 0; count of bases not matched to a gene: 8. The CDR3 spans 16 residues. CDR1 is MNHNY and CDR2 is SVGAGI in the germline V gene (reference sequence). The DNA for the CDR3 is TGTGCCAGCAGTCGCACTAGCGCCTCTAGCACAGATACGCAGTATTTT. This encodes CASSRTSASSTDTQYF.

This chain uses TRBV6-1 with TRBJ1-5, with a weak D call TRBD1 (5 bases). Germline loops: CDR1 MNHNS, CDR2 SASEGT. V was clipped by 2 bases and J by 2 bases, with 13 bases between them. The CDR3 consists of 16 residues. This chain's CDR3 is CASSELGGLGNQPQHF. The CDR3 nucleotides are TGTGCCAGCAGTGAATTGGGGGGGTTGGGCAATCAGCCCCAGCATTTT.